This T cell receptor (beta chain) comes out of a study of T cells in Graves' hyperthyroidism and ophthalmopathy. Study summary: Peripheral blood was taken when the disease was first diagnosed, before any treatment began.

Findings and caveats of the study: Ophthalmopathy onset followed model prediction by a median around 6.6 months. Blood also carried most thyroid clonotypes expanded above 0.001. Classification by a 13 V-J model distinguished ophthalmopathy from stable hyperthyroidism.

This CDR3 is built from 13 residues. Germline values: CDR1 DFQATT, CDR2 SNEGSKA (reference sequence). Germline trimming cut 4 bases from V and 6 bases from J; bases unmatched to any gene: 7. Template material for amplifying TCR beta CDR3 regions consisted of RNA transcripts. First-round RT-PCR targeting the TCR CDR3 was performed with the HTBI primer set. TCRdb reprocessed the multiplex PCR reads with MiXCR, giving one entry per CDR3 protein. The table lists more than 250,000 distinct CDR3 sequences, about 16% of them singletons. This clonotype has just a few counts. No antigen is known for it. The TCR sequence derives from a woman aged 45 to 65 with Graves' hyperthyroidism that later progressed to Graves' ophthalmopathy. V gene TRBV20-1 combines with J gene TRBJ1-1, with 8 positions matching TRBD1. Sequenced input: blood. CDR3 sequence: CSATQTGVSEAFF. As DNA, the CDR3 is TGCAGTGCTACCCAGACAGGGGTTTCTGAAGCTTTCTTT.